This record covers a single TCR beta chain. Its antigen is as yet unknown. V shed 10 bases and J 4 bases; nucleotides not matched to a gene: 8. Germline values: CDR1 SGHTA, CDR2 FQGTGA. The length of the CDR3 is 14 residues. The data belong to a study of vaccination and CD4 T cells after COVID-19. Study background: Overlapping peptides covering the spike proteins of SARS-CoV-2, HCoV-NL63, HCoV-OC43 and HCoV-229E were added to stimulate cells.

Cultured CD4+ T cells had their DNA profiled by the Oncomine TCR Beta short-read assay. Each CDR3 protein gets one entry after TCRdb re-called the PCR reads with MiXCR. The sample carries around 30,000 distinct CDR3 sequences, 36% recorded once. Time point described: late sampling 161 to 241 days after vaccination in a few convalescent patients. The treatment denotes: roughly 11-day PBMC culture with coronavirus spike peptide pools or control peptides (ViraFEST assay). With peptide pools, ViraFEST first expanded antigen-specific T cells and afterwards sequenced their TCRs. It was with about 10 IU/ml IL-2 and roughly 10 ug/ml peptide pools that 2.2 million or so PBMCs per well were cultured.

Sequencing was performed on CD4+ T cells from blood, cultured in vitro, taken about 7 months after SARS-CoV-2 vaccination. The clonotype comes from a human donor who had recovered from COVID-19. The chain couples TRBV7-3 to TRBJ2-2, with TRBD2 matching over 8 bases. CDR3 residues: CATGGGVGTGELFF. The CDR3 DNA is TGTGCCACCGGGGGGGGAGTCGGCACCGGGGAGCTGTTTTTT.